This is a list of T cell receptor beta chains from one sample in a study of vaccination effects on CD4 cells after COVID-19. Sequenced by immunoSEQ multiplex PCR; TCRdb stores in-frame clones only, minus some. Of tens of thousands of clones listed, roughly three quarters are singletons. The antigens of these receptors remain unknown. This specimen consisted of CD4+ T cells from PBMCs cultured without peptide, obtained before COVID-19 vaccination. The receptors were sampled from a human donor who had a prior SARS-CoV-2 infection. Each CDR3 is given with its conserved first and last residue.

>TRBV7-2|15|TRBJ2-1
CASSLRHGDHNEQFF
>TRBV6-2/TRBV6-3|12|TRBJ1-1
CASSYRDTEAFF
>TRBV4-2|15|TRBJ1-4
CASSQTTGRGEKLFF
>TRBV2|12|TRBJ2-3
CASSSGVDTQYF
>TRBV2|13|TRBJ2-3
CASSEEVGGTQYF
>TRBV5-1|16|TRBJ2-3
CASSPRLAGRADTQYF
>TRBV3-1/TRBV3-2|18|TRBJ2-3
CASSHLQPLAASTDTQYF
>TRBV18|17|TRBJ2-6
CASSPAGQGAGANVLTF
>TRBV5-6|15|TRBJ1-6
CASSLYLDSWSPLHF
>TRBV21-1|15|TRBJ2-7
CASSKAAASSYEQYF
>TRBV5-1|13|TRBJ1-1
CASSGGTMTEAFF
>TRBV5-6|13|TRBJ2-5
CASSFGGKETQYF
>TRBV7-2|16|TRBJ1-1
CASSHNTGGVNTEAFF
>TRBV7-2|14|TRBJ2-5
CASNREAAQETQYF
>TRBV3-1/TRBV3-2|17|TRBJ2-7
CASSQERRGRISNEQYF
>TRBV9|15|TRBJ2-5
CASSVGTGAWETQYF
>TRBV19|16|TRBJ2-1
CASSISGQIYYNEQFF
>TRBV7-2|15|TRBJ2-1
CASSLGGGIPREQFF
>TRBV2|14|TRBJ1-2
CASSEARGIYGYTF
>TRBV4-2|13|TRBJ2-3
CASEDGGTDTQYF
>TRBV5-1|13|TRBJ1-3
CASSLGPGNTIYF
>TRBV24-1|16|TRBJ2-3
CATSDPSGGATDTQYF
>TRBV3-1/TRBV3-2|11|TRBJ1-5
CASSQGSTKHF
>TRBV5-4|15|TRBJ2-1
CASSLVDRSYNEQFF
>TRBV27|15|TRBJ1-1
CASREWTEQNTEAFF
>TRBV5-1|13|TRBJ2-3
CASSLVPEDTQYF
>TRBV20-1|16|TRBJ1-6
CSASVAVSSYNSPLHF
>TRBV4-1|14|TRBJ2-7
CASSQRDTSYEQYF
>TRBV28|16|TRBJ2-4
CASSLVGGTGDDIQYF
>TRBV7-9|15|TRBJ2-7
CASSSRTGDGYEQYF
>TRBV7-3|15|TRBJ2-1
CASSLAGAVYNEQFF
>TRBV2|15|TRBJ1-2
CASSLLGTGNYGYTF